These 8 T cell receptor beta chains share one sample of origin, sequenced in a study of blood T cell repertoires in COVID-19 (dated by TCRdb to the early 2020s). Libraries were built with the immunoSEQ multiplex PCR assay. Held by TCRdb, this immuneACCESS table contains in-frame sequences only and omits some clones. Under half of the omission traces to an unresolved V gene where checked; the cause of the rest is unknown. In all, the sample holds around 620,000 clones, and 90% of those were seen once. The top ten hold more than 0.25% of the sample. Input material: peripheral blood. These receptor sequences come from a woman under 30 with acute or convalescent COVID-19.

This sequence joins TRBV6-5 and TRBJ1-5; D unclear. Looked up from germline, CDR1 is MNHEY and CDR2 is SVGAGI. Trimming shortened V by 6 bases and J by 1 base, and 10 bases separated the two germline ends. CDR3 length equals 14 residues. The CDR3 DNA reads as TGTGCCAGCAGAGCGGGCGGAAGCAATCAGCCCCAGCATTTT. Translated, it gives CASRAGGSNQPQHF.

This clone was counted once. The genes are TRBV6-6 and TRBJ2-7; 7 bases fit TRBD1. Germline lookup yields CDR1 MNHNY and CDR2 SVGAGI (reference sequence). The CDR3 has 17 residues. V shed 5 bases and J 0 bases; nucleotides not matched to a gene: 13. The CDR3 region has the DNA TGTGCCAGCAGTCGATTCTCGACAGGGTCGGCCTCCTACGAGCAGTACTTC. This sequence encodes CASSRFSTGSASYEQYF.

The chain joins TRBV30 to TRBJ1-1; possibly TRBD1 for D (5 bases). Trimming pared 2 bases from V and 4 bases from J, leaving 8 bases between. CDR3 length equals 12 residues. The germline CDR1 and CDR2 sequences are GTSNPN and SVGIG (reference sequence). The CDR3 loop reads CAWSRGGTEAFF. The CDR3 coding sequence is TGTGCCTGGAGTCGGGGGGGCACTGAAGCTTTCTTT.

This chain connects TRBV24-1 to TRBJ2-2; 10 positions match TRBD1. Looked up from germline, CDR1 is KGHDR and CDR2 is SFDVKD. The CDR3 is 15 amino acids. V lost 3 bases to trimming and J lost 7 bases; unmatched junction nucleotides: 4. The CDR3 DNA reads as TGTGCCACCAGTGATGAGGGACAGGGGAACGGGGAGCTGTTTTTT. Translated, it gives CATSDEGQGNGELFF.

This clone was seen a few times. The chain has TRBV11-2 and TRBJ1-1; tentative D call: TRBD1 (6 bases). Germline V lookup: CDR1 SGHAT, CDR2 FQNNGV. V was trimmed by 3 bases and J by 0 bases, leaving 20 bases between them. This CDR3 contains 18 residues. The CDR3 nucleotides are TGTGCCAGCAGCTTTGCCGGGCGGAGTCAGGGGCTGAACACTGAAGCTTTCTTT. This codes for CASSFAGRSQGLNTEAFF.

The chain carries TRBV20-1 and TRBJ2-3; D unresolved. The CDR3 has 11 residues. Germline V gene data show CDR1 as DFQATT and CDR2 as SNEGSKA (reference sequence). Trimming removed 6 bases from V and 2 bases from J, with 6 bases in between. This chain's CDR3 is CSALVTDTQYF. The CDR3 coding sequence is TGCAGTGCCCTCGTCACAGATACGCAGTATTTT.

This chain joins TRBV21-1 and TRBJ1-4; the DNA was not compared with TRBD1, the D call given in the table. TRBV21-1 is labeled a pseudogene. This CDR3 has 20 residues. CDR3 DNA: TGTGCCAGCAGCAAAGTGGGTTGGACAGGCGACGAAGCAACTAATGAAAAACTGTTTTTT. The encoded protein is CASSKVGWTGDEATNEKLFF.

This chain joins TRBV14 and TRBJ1-6; D unresolved. There are 18 residues in the CDR3. The V end was cut by 0 bases, the J end by 9 bases, with 21 bases between. Germline V gene sequence: CDR1 SGHDN, CDR2 FVKESK. In nucleotides, the CDR3 is TGTGCCAGCAGCCAAGATCGAGGGTGGCCAGCACGAAGTTCACCCCTCCACTTT. Translation gives CASSQDRGWPARSSPLHF.